What follows are 19 T cell receptor beta chains derived from one specimen sequenced in a study of blood T cell repertoires in COVID-19. The assay was immunoSEQ multiplex PCR, and TCRdb's table has in-frame clones only and misses some. The table lists approximately 170,000 clones, approximately 85% of them singletons. Material for sequencing was peripheral blood. All receptors derive from a man older than 75 with COVID-19, enrolled during active disease.

The chain carries TRBV29-1 and TRBJ2-7; tentatively, D is TRBD2 (5 bases). Germline CDR1 reads SQVTM; CDR2 reads ANQGSEA. V was shortened by 4 bases and J by 0 bases, with 7 bases between the two germline ends. The CDR3 has 12 amino acids. Here the CDR3 reads CSVVRGSYEQYF. CDR3 nucleotides: TGCAGCGTTGTCCGGGGCTCCTACGAGCAGTACTTC.

CDR3 in amino acids: CASSTPVGGNTEAFF. The CDR3, as DNA: TGTGCCAGCAGTACCCCTGTGGGGGGGAACACTGAAGCTTTCTTT. This chain connects TRBV6-2 or TRBV6-3 to TRBJ1-1; D is possibly TRBD1 (5 bases). Germline values: CDR1 MNHEY, CDR2 SVGEGT. V was shortened by 5 bases and J by 1 base, with 14 bases between the two germline ends. The CDR3 totals 15 residues.

This clone is classed as large. Other DNA sequences within the sample encode an identical CDR3. The chain couples TRBV5-1 to TRBJ2-5; 7 bases are shared with TRBD1. Germline CDR1 is SGHRS and CDR2 is YFSETQ. V lost 5 bases to trimming and J lost 1 base; unmatched junction nucleotides: 8. CDR3 size: 15 residues. For the CDR3, the DNA is TGCGCCAGCAGTTCTGACAGGGTAGGCCAAGAGACCCAGTACTTC. Its translation is CASSSDRVGQETQYF.

The chain uses TRBV3-1 (or the pseudogene TRBV3-2) and TRBJ1-6; 8 bases are shared with TRBD1. CDR3 length: 17 residues. J lost 2 bases, V lost 4 bases, and 7 bases had no gene match. CDR1 and CDR2 from the germline V gene are LGHDT and YNNKEL (reference sequence). CDR3 amino acids: CASSPPETGAYNSPLHF. The CDR3 nucleotides are TGTGCCAGCAGCCCCCCAGAGACAGGGGCCTATAATTCACCCCTCCACTTT.

The chain is built from TRBV4-3 and TRBJ1-5, with a weak D call TRBD1 (5 bases). CDR3 size: 15 residues. Deletions cut 0 bases from V and 7 bases from J, with 13 bases between. Germline values: CDR1 LGHNA, CDR2 YSLEER. The CDR3 nucleotides read TGCGCCAGCAGCCAAGATGCGGCGGGGCGCCAGCCCCAGCATTTT. It yields the protein CASSQDAAGRQPQHF.

The chain has TRBV19 and TRBJ1-2, with D uncertain. The CDR3 consists of 11 residues. Germline lookup yields CDR1 LNHDA and CDR2 SQIVND (reference sequence). Trimming pared 6 bases from V and 4 bases from J, leaving 6 bases between. The CDR3 loop is CASRTIYGYTF. DNA of the CDR3: TGTGCCAGTAGAACAATCTATGGCTACACCTTC.

The gene calls are TRBV2 and TRBJ1-1, with 8 bases aligning to TRBD1. CDR1 is SNHLY, CDR2 FYNNEI, per germline. J was trimmed by 4 bases and V by 2 bases; bases with no gene match: 9. The CDR3 sequence is 16 residues long. In DNA form, the CDR3 reads TGTGCCAGCAGTGAAACCCGGACAGGGTTGGTCACTGAAGCTTTCTTT. Translating gives CASSETRTGLVTEAFF. Full variable domain (outside the CDR3, taken from reference TRBV2 and TRBJ1-1): EPEVTQTPSHQVTQMGQEVILRCVPISNHLYFYWYRQILGQKVEFLVSFYNNEISEKSEIFDDQFSVERPDGSNFTLKIRSTKLEDSAMYFCASSETRTGLVTEAFFGQGTRLTVV.

This clone has a handful of counts. V and J are TRBV7-8 and TRBJ2-7, with D uncertain. The CDR3 loop spans 14 amino acids. Germline V CDR1 and CDR2: SGHVS, FQNEAQ. V was clipped by 1 base and J by 2 bases, with 9 bases between them. CDR3 protein: CASSLGNRAYEQYF. CDR3 DNA sequence: TGTGCCAGCAGCTTAGGAAACAGAGCCTACGAGCAGTACTTC.

The V and J genes are TRBV28 and TRBJ1-2; tentative D call: TRBD1 (6 bases). Between the trimmed V and J ends, which lost 3 bases and 2 bases, there was a span of 16 bases. The germline gives CDR1 MDHEN, CDR2 SYDVKM. The CDR3 is made up of 16 amino acids. The CDR3 DNA is TGTGCCAGCAGTTTGTTGGGTGACACAGGGAACTATGGCTACACCTTC. Protein: CASSLLGDTGNYGYTF.

The genes are TRBV6-6 and TRBJ2-7; D is perhaps TRBD2 (5 bases). Germline loops: CDR1 MNHNY, CDR2 SVGAGI (reference sequence). The length of the CDR3 is 14 residues. Trimming stripped 8 bases from V and 0 bases from J, with 14 bases between. CDR3 in DNA: TGTGCCAGCCTCGCACCGGGGTCCTCCTACGAGCAGTACTTC. Residues: CASLAPGSSYEQYF.

The chain joins TRBV29-1 to TRBJ2-3; 7 bases align to TRBD1. Germline V CDR1 and CDR2: SQVTM, ANQGSEA. After removal of 6 bases from V and 1 base from J, the junction contained 7 bases not matched to a gene. The length of the CDR3 is 14 residues. CDR3 loop: CSVRPGQRTDTQYF. DNA of the CDR3: TGCAGCGTCCGACCGGGACAGCGCACAGATACGCAGTATTTT.

A word on this clone: The sample contains more than one DNA sequence encoding this CDR3. The chain couples TRBV28 to TRBJ1-4; 7 bases map to TRBD1. V lost 3 bases and J lost 5; bases outside the gene matches: 3. Germline CDR1 is MDHEN and CDR2 is SYDVKM. This CDR3 has 14 amino acids. The CDR3 region has the DNA TGTGCCAGCAGTTTGGCAGGGGGGAATGAAAAACTGTTTTTT. Its translation is CASSLAGGNEKLFF. The full variable domain, its missing parts supplied by reference TRBV28 and TRBJ1-4, is DVKVTQSSRYLVKRTGEKVFLECVQDMDHENMFWYRQDPGLGLRLIYFSYDVKMKEKGDIPEGYSVSREKKERFSLILESASTNQTSMYLCASSLAGGNEKLFFGSGTQLSVL.

The chain is built from TRBV28 and TRBJ2-7; the D gene is possibly TRBD1 (6 bases). The germline V gene has CDR1 MDHEN and CDR2 SYDVKM. This CDR3 comprises 12 residues. The V gene lost 7 bases and the J gene lost 4 bases, with 11 bases spanning the gap. The CDR3 sequence is CASKRTGYEQYF. CDR3 DNA: TGTGCCAGCAAACGAACAGGGTACGAGCAGTACTTC.

The gene calls are TRBV11-2 and TRBJ2-5; perhaps TRBD2 as D (5 bases). Trimming removed 1 base at V and 0 bases at J, with 12 bases between. The V gene's germline CDR1 is SGHAT and CDR2 FQNNGV. This CDR3 spans 16 amino acids. The CDR3 region has the DNA TGTGCCAGCAGCTTAGCTTGGTCGGGGTACCAAGAGACCCAGTACTTC. Translated: CASSLAWSGYQETQYF. Based on the CDR3 plus reference TRBV11-2 and TRBJ2-5, the full variable domain is EAGVAQSPRYKIIEKRQSVAFWCNPISGHATLYWYQQILGQGPKLLIQFQNNGVVDDSQLPKDRFSAERLKGVDSTLKIQPAKLEDSAVYLCASSLAWSGYQETQYFGPGTRLLVL.

The genes are TRBV2 and TRBJ1-6; D is perhaps TRBD1 (5 bases). The V and J ends lost 6 bases and 8 bases respectively, with 14 bases between them. Germline values: CDR1 SNHLY, CDR2 FYNNEI. The CDR3 runs to 14 residues. CDR3 sequence reads: CASRTEQGDSPLHF. For the CDR3, the DNA is TGTGCCAGCAGGACGGAGCAGGGCGATTCACCCCTCCACTTT.

The count of this clone is one. This chain uses TRBV7-2 with TRBJ2-3, with TRBD2 identical over 8 bases. The trim removed 5 bases at V and 10 bases at J, leaving 11 bases unmatched. Germline V CDR1 and CDR2: SGHTA, FQGNSA. The CDR3 consists of 14 residues. The CDR3: CASSQRGLRGAQYF. In DNA form, the CDR3 reads TGTGCCAGCAGCCAGCGGGGGCTCCGCGGCGCGCAGTATTTT.

This chain links TRBV18 with TRBJ1-1; D possibly corresponds to TRBD1 (6 bases). The CDR3 has 16 amino acids. Germline assignment: CDR1 KGHSH and CDR2 LQKENI. V shed 3 bases and J shed 1 base, with 15 bases lying between them. As DNA, the CDR3 is TGTGCCAGCTCACCTCAAATGGAACAGGGGAACACTGAAGCTTTCTTT. It specifies CASSPQMEQGNTEAFF.

The chain recombines TRBV7-9 with TRBJ2-7; maybe TRBD1 (5 bases). This CDR3 is 14 amino acids long. Germline V lookup: CDR1 SEHNR, CDR2 FQNEAQ (reference sequence). V dropped 4 bases and J dropped 0 bases, with 10 bases sitting between them. The CDR3 DNA reads as TGTGCCAGCAGCTATGACAGTACCTCCTACGAGCAGTACTTC. It translates to CASSYDSTSYEQYF. Using reference TRBV7-9 and TRBJ2-7 for the parts outside the CDR3, the full variable domain is DTGVSQNPRHKITKRGQNVTFRCDPISEHNRLYWYRQTLGQGPEFLTYFQNEAQLEKSRLLSDRFSAERPKGSFSTLEIQRTEQGDSAMYLCASSYDSTSYEQYFGPGTRLTVT.

A single count supports this clone. The gene calls are TRBV3-1 (or the pseudogene TRBV3-2) and TRBJ1-1; TRBD1 agrees at 10 bases. The CDR3 covers 15 residues. V lost 4 bases, J lost 4 bases, and 6 bases stayed unmatched. Germline V gene data show CDR1 as LGHDT and CDR2 as YNNKEL (reference sequence). CDR3 nucleotides: TGTGCCAGCAGCCGCCGACAGGGGGCCTCCACTGAAGCTTTCTTT. This gives the protein CASSRRQGASTEAFF.